What follows are 17 T cell receptor beta chains derived from one specimen sequenced in a study of shared clonotypes between healthy human individuals. Data came from immunoSEQ multiplex PCR; TCRdb stores just in-frame clones and leaves some out. This table holds 2,500,000 or so clones, around 93% found once. The sequencing input was naive CD4+ T cells from PBMCs. Subset noted: CD45RA+ positively selected. These receptors were collected from a man between 18 and 29 years old in good health. Some clones in this sample may be carry-over from other donors' samples.

The gene calls are TRBV2 and TRBJ2-2, with 10 bases identical to TRBD2. With 7 bases clipped from V and 5 bases from J, the junction kept 16 bases outside the gene matches. Germline V gene data show CDR1 as SNHLY and CDR2 as FYNNEI. CDR3 size: 18 residues. The CDR3 nucleotides read TGTGCCAGCACTCGGGGGTCTAGCGGGAGACTGTTGACCGGGGAGCTGTTTTTT. Its translation is CASTRGSSGRLLTGELFF.

The chain recombines TRBV6-1 with TRBJ1-2; D call uncertain. CDR1 is MNHNS and CDR2 is SASEGT in the germline V gene. The germline V and J ends were trimmed by 2 bases and 2 bases, with 12 bases remaining between them. The CDR3 sequence is 15 residues long. CDR3 DNA: TGTGCCAGCAGTGAATTGGGCAGCCTAAACTATGGCTACACCTTC. It translates to CASSELGSLNYGYTF.

There are a few counts of this clone. The chain links TRBV5-1 to TRBJ1-5; 7 bases align to TRBD1. Germline lookup yields CDR1 SGHRS and CDR2 YFSETQ. J gave up 6 bases and V 4 bases, and 4 bases lay outside the gene matches. CDR3 length: 13 amino acids. The CDR3, as DNA: TGCGCCAGCAGCCCACAGGGGAGTCAGCCCCAGCATTTT. The encoded protein is CASSPQGSQPQHF.

The J gene is TRBJ1-2, the V gene TRBV5-1; D remains unclear. This CDR3 has 14 amino acids. V was cut by 1 base and J by 2 bases, with 9 bases left in between. CDR1 and CDR2 (germline): SGHRS, YFSETQ. CDR3 DNA sequence: TGCGCCAGCAGCTTGCAGGAGGGAAACTATGGCTACACCTTC. Its protein is CASSLQEGNYGYTF.

This clone came up once. This chain connects TRBV7-6 to TRBJ2-2; 9 positions match TRBD2. V gave up 5 bases and J gave up 2 bases; unmatched junction bases: 6. CDR3 length equals 16 residues. Per the germline V gene, CDR1 is SGHVS and CDR2 is FNYEAQ. CDR3 DNA: TGTGCCAGCAGCCCGACTAGCGGAACTAACACCGGGGAGCTGTTTTTT. Protein product: CASSPTSGTNTGELFF.

In regard to this clone: At one end, the junction sequence differs from germline, possibly due to a read error. This chain uses TRBV7-2 with TRBJ2-3; 8 bases fit TRBD1. The CDR3 sequence is 15 residues long. CDR1 and CDR2 from the germline V gene are SGHTA and FQGNSA. CDR3 sequence: CASSQGGQGTNTQYF. The CDR3, as DNA: TGTGCCAGCAGCCAAGGAGGACAGGGCACAAATACGCAGTATTTT.

The chain combines TRBV5-4 with TRBJ2-7; 7 bases align to TRBD2. The CDR3 is made up of 14 amino acids. The V segment lost 10 bases and the J segment 5 bases; nucleotides outside the gene matches: 15. In germline, CDR1 is SGHNT, CDR2 YYREEE (reference sequence). The CDR3 loop is CAASSRERSHEQYF. CDR3 DNA sequence: TGTGCCGCAAGCTCGCGGGAGAGGAGTCACGAGCAGTACTTC.

The V gene is TRBV9, the J gene TRBJ2-7, with D hard to call. The CDR3 length is 16 residues. The germline gives CDR1 SGDLS, CDR2 YYNGEE. V lost 4 bases, J lost 5 bases, and 22 bases lay in between. The CDR3 nucleotides are TGTGCCAGCAGCTCCTCCAGGTCTAGTGTCCTGGACGAGCAGTACTTC. It yields the protein CASSSSRSSVLDEQYF.

The V gene is TRBV28, the J gene TRBJ1-1; maybe TRBD1 (6 bases). The germline V and J ends were trimmed by 4 bases and 0 bases, with 18 bases remaining between them. There are 17 residues in the CDR3. Germline V gene data show CDR1 as MDHEN and CDR2 as SYDVKM. Here the CDR3 reads CASSSLWQGTMNTEAFF. For the CDR3, the DNA is TGTGCCAGCAGTTCCCTGTGGCAGGGGACCATGAACACTGAAGCTTTCTTT.

The chain links TRBV7-9 to TRBJ2-7; 9 positions match TRBD1. Germline CDR1 reads SEHNR; CDR2 reads FQNEAQ (reference sequence). The CDR3 totals 19 residues. V was clipped by 4 bases and J by 5 bases; unmatched bases: 21. For the CDR3, the DNA is TGTGCCAGCAGCTCCTACGGACTGATAACAGGGGGCTCAGTTGACGAGCAGTACTTC. It encodes CASSSYGLITGGSVDEQYF.

The rearrangement links TRBV7-9 to TRBJ1-2, with a possible D match to TRBD1 (6 bases). Germline V lookup: CDR1 SEHNR, CDR2 FQNEAQ (reference sequence). Trimming cost V 5 bases and J 8 bases, with 18 bases left between them. CDR3 length: 14 residues. CDR3 DNA sequence: TGTGCCAGCAGCAGCGGGGGGCGGCTAAGGGGCTACACCTTC. It codes for CASSSGGRLRGYTF.

This clone occurred a few times. This chain joins TRBV7-9 and TRBJ1-4; D may be TRBD1 (5 bases). With 5 bases removed from V and 17 bases from J, the gap between germline ends came to 21 bases. The V gene's germline CDR1 is SEHNR and CDR2 FQNEAQ (reference sequence). This CDR3 contains 13 residues. Here the CDR3 DNA reads TGTGCCAGCAGCCCAACAGTCGGGGCAGGGCCCTTTTTT. This encodes CASSPTVGAGPFF. The whole variable domain, filled in from reference TRBV7-9 and TRBJ1-4, reads DTGVSQNPRHKITKRGQNVTFRCDPISEHNRLYWYRQTLGQGPEFLTYFQNEAQLEKSRLLSDRFSAERPKGSFSTLEIQRTEQGDSAMYLCASSPTVGAGPFFGSGTQLSVL.

CDR3 sequence reads: CASTGQGGRGSYNEQFF. DNA for the CDR3: TGTGCCAGTACGGGACAGGGGGGTCGGGGCTCCTACAATGAGCAGTTCTTC. The chain carries TRBV25-1 and TRBJ2-1; 11 nucleotides match TRBD1. V lost 9 bases to trimming and J lost 0 bases; unmatched junction nucleotides: 10. CDR1 and CDR2 from the germline V gene are MGHDK and SYGVNS. There are 17 residues in the CDR3.

This clone was counted a few times. Other DNA sequences of this sample code for an identical CDR3. The genes are TRBV5-1 and TRBJ2-7, with D maybe TRBD2 (5 bases). This CDR3 has 13 amino acids. The germline V and J ends were trimmed by 0 bases and 3 bases, with 7 bases remaining between them. Germline values: CDR1 SGHRS, CDR2 YFSETQ. The CDR3 nucleotides are TGCGCCAGCAGCTTGGCCGAGGGCTACGAGCAGTACTTC. Amino acid sequence: CASSLAEGYEQYF.

J is TRBJ2-3 and V is TRBV5-1, with TRBD2 matching over 7 bases. Germline V gene lookup returns CDR1 SGHRS and CDR2 YFSETQ. Trimming cost V 4 bases and J 0 bases; bases outside gene matches: 5. This CDR3 region has 15 residues. Here the CDR3 reads CASSLAAISTDTQYF. DNA for the CDR3: TGCGCCAGCAGCCTAGCGGCCATTAGCACAGATACGCAGTATTTT.

The chain recombines TRBV29-1 with TRBJ2-6, with unresolved D. Germline values: CDR1 SQVTM, CDR2 ANQGSEA. V shed 7 bases and J shed 0 bases, with 7 bases lying between them. This CDR3 comprises 13 residues. CDR3 amino acids: CSAVNSGANVLTF. Here the CDR3 DNA reads TGCAGCGCCGTAAACTCTGGGGCCAACGTCCTGACTTTC. The whole variable domain, filled in from reference TRBV29-1 and TRBJ2-6, reads SAVISQKPSRDICQRGTSLTIQCQVDSQVTMMFWYRQQPGQSLTLIATANQGSEATYESGFVIDKFPISRPNLTFSTLTVSNMSPEDSSIYLCSAVNSGANVLTFGAGSRLTVL.

The CDR3 nucleotides are TGTGCCAGTAGTACTCCGACAGGGGTCCCAGATACGCAGTATTTT. Its protein product is CASSTPTGVPDTQYF. The chain is built from TRBV19 and TRBJ2-3, with TRBD1 identical over 8 bases. CDR3 length equals 15 residues. Looked up from germline, CDR1 is LNHDA and CDR2 is SQIVND (reference sequence). The V gene end was trimmed by 4 bases and the J gene end by 4 bases; junction bases not matched to a gene: 7.